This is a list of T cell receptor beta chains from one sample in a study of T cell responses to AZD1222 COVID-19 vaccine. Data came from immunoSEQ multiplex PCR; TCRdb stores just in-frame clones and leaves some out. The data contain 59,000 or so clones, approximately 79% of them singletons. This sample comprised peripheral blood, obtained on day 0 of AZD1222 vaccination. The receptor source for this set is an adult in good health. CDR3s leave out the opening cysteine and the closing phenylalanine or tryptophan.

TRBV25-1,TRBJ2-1,ASRRSNEQF
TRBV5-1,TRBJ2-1,ASSPRQGGIVNEQF
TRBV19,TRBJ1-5,ASSIWVERNQPQH
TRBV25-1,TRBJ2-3,ASSRGTPSTDTQY
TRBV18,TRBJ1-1,ASSTSRAVSTEAF
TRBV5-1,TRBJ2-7,ASSLGLQPNSNEQY
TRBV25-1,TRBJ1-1,ASRGGNPSAEAF
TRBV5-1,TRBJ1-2,ASSLEWGATTYGYT
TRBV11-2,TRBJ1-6,ASSLGGSVQNSPLH
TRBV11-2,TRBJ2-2,ASSPSGGRDTGELF
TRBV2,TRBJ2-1,AILQDRHGNEQF
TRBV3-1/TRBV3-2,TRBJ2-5,ASSLGLAGETQY
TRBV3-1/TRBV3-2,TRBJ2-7,ASSRGQGLGEQY
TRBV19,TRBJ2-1,ASTPRQGANNEQF
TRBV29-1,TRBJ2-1,SVAKRGGYNEQF
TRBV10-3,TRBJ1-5,AISPGTLQPQH
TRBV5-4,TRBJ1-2,ASRPTTEIYGYT
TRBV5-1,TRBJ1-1,ASSFGGNTEAF
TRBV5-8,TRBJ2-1,ASSLWSRGNEQF
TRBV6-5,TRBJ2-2,ASSYSRQGGLF
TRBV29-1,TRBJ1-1,SVGLGTGGAEAF
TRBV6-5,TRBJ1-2,ASSQSGTVNYGYT
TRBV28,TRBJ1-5,ASWSPRVSNQPQH
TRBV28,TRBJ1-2,ASSSAGVYGYT
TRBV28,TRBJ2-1,ASSFSQGPYNEQF
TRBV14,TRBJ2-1,ASSQERVIYNEQF
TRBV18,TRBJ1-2,ASSPRSDFNYGYT
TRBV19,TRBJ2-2,ASRDRGGTGELF
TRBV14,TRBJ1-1,ASSQLTVAF
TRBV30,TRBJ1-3,AWSVPGPDTIY
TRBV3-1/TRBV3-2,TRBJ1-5,ASSQGLANQPQH
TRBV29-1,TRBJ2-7,SVGYGPYEQY
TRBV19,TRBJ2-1,ASSIGRLAGDYNEQF
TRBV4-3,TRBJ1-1,ASSQDPRNTEAF
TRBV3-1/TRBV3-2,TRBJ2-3,ASSRLPGTSGGAGYTQY
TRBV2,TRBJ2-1,ASQPGSSYNEQF
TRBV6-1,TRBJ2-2,ASSEARTNTGELF
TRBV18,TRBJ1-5,ASARVPPTGDSNQPQH